Given below is one TCR beta chain in context. These data originate in a study of blood T cell repertoires in COVID-19. Clones were read by immunoSEQ multiplex PCR, and TCRdb kept only the in-frame ones, dropping some. The sample includes some 190,000 clones, over 70% of them seen just once. CDR1 MNHEY and CDR2 SVGAGI come from the germline V gene. V lost 6 bases and J lost 3; bases outside the gene matches: 5. This CDR3 has 13 amino acids. The TCR was taken from a man in his sixties with acute or convalescent COVID-19. This rearrangement joins TRBV6-5 to TRBJ2-7, with 7 bases fitting TRBD1. Sequencing was done on a sample of peripheral blood. CDR3 bases: TGTGCCAGCAGCGGGGACAGCGACTACGAGCAGTACTTC. It translates to CASSGDSDYEQYF.